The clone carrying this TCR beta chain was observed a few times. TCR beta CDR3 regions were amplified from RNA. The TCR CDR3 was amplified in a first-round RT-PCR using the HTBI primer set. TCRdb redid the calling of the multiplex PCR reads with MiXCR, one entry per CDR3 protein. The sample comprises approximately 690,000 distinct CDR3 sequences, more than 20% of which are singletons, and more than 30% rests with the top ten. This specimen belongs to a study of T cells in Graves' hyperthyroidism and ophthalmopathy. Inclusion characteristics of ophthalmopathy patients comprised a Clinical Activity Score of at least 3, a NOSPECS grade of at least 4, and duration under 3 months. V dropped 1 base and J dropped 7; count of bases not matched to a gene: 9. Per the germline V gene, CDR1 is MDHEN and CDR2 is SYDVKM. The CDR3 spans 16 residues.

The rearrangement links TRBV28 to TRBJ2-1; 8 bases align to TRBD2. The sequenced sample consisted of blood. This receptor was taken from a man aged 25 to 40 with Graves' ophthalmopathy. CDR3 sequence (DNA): TGTGCCAGCAGTTTATCCCCTCGGACTAGCAATAATGAGCAGTTCTTC. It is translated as CASSLSPRTSNNEQFF.